These T cell receptor beta chains were read from a single sample in a study of shared clonotypes between healthy human individuals. Here immunoSEQ multiplex PCR was the method, and the copy in TCRdb shows in-frame clones only, minus some. This repertoire shows 950,000 to 1,300,000 clones, 65% to 80% found once; its top ten account for 1.4% to 1.5%. Material for sequencing was memory CD4+ T cells sorted from blood. The receptors here all came from a man aged 18 to 35 in good health. Each CDR3 is given with its conserved first and last residue. Fields, in order: CDR3 length, V gene, J gene, D gene, clone size, CDR3 DNA, CDR3 protein. D genes are given only for firm matches. A clone size is listed for some rows: how often the clone was seen (once, few, many), or a class if it is expanded.

>16|TRBV28|TRBJ2-7|NA|NA
TGTGCCAGCACGTCAAAAAAGTCCAGGGAATACTACGAGCAGTACTTC
CASTSKKSREYYEQYF
>14|TRBV19|TRBJ2-2|NA|few
TGTGCCAGTAACCGCCCCGGGATCACCGGGGAGCTGTTTTTT
CASNRPGITGELFF
>14|TRBV10-2|TRBJ1-3|NA|NA
TGCGCCAGCAGTGATGCTGGGACTGGAAACACCATATATTTT
CASSDAGTGNTIYF
>15|TRBV10-3|TRBJ1-5|NA|NA
TGTGCCATCAGTGAGGTCCTCGATAGCAATCAGCCCCAGCATTTT
CAISEVLDSNQPQHF
>15|TRBV18|TRBJ1-4|NA|NA
TGTGCCAGCTCACCGAAACAGGCAACTAATGAAAAACTGTTTTTT
CASSPKQATNEKLFF
>15|TRBV5-1|TRBJ1-1|TRBD1|NA
TGCGCCAGCAGCTTACCGGGACAGGGGTTCACTGAAGCTTTCTTT
CASSLPGQGFTEAFF
>13|TRBV7-2|TRBJ1-1|NA|NA
TGTGCCAGCAGCTTAGGTTTTGTTACTGAAGCTTTCTTT
CASSLGFVTEAFF
>15|TRBV10-3|TRBJ2-7|TRBD2|NA
TGTGCCATCAGTAATCTAGCGGCGAGCTCCTACGAGCAGTACTTC
CAISNLAASSYEQYF
>15|TRBV10-1|TRBJ2-6|NA|many
TGCGCCAGCAGTGACGGAAACCCTGGGGCCAACGTCCTGACTTTC
CASSDGNPGANVLTF
>13|TRBV7-2|TRBJ1-5|NA|NA
TGTGCCAGCAGCCCAGGTCTCCGTCGGCCCCAGCATTTT
CASSPGLRRPQHF
>16|TRBV14|TRBJ1-4|NA|NA
TGTGCCAGCAGCCGAAATATGGCAGCAACTAATGAAAAACTGTTTTTT
CASSRNMAATNEKLFF
>16|TRBV27|TRBJ2-7|TRBD2|NA
TGTGCCAGCAGTGGAGATGGGACTAGCGGGGGATACGAGCAGTACTTC
CASSGDGTSGGYEQYF
>15|TRBV9|TRBJ1-4|TRBD1|NA
TGTGCCAGCAGCGCCCGGGACAGGTATAATGAAAAACTGTTTTTT
CASSARDRYNEKLFF
>16|TRBV5-5|TRBJ2-7|TRBD1|NA
TGTGCCAGCAGCCTTCGGACAGGGTCGGGCACCTACGAGCAGTACTTC
CASSLRTGSGTYEQYF
>17|TRBV25-1|TRBJ2-2|NA|NA
TGTGCCAGCAGTGACGAAGGGGCGAGTAGCGGCACCGGGGAGCTGTTTTTT
CASSDEGASSGTGELFF
>15|TRBV7-7|TRBJ2-3|NA|NA
TGTGCTAGCAGCCCAACAGGGAGCATCACAGATACGCAGTATTTT
CASSPTGSITDTQYF
>11|TRBV25-1|TRBJ1-3|NA|NA
TGTGCCAGCAGTCTAGTTAACACCATATATTTT
CASSLVNTIYF
>16|TRBV5-1|TRBJ1-6|NA|NA
TGCGCCAGCAGCTTGATAGAGAGTCAGGGGAATTCACCCCTCCACTTT
CASSLIESQGNSPLHF
>13|TRBV5-1|TRBJ2-7|NA|NA
TGCGCCAGCAGCTTGGACGTTCCCGGCGAGCAGTACTTC
CASSLDVPGEQYF
>21|TRBV18|TRBJ2-1|NA|NA
TGTGCCAGCTCACCACCGGTGGTAGGTGTGAGTTGGGACCCCTCCTACAATGAGCAGTTCTTC
CASSPPVVGVSWDPSYNEQFF
>16|TRBV7-2|TRBJ2-3|NA|NA
TGTGCCAGCAGCTTAGGGACTAACAGGGTCACAGATACGCAGTATTTT
CASSLGTNRVTDTQYF
>15|TRBV7-2|TRBJ1-5|TRBD1|NA
TGTGCCAGCAGCTTAGCGGGGACAGGGCAATGGGCCCAGCATTTT
CASSLAGTGQWAQHF
>15|TRBV5-1|TRBJ2-7|TRBD1|NA
TGCGCCAGCAGCCATTCCGGGACAGGCTCCTACGAGCAGTACTTC
CASSHSGTGSYEQYF
>15|TRBV5-1|TRBJ1-2|TRBD1|NA
TGCGCCAGCAGCTTGGAGGCAGGGGGCGCGGATGGCTACACCTTC
CASSLEAGGADGYTF
>17|TRBV28|TRBJ2-3|TRBD2|NA
TGTGCCAGCAGTCCGGCCGATGGTAGCGGGGGGCGGGATACGCAGTATTTT
CASSPADGSGGRDTQYF
>15|TRBV5-1|TRBJ2-1|TRBD2|NA
TGCGCCAGCAGCTTCCCGGGGGGTTCCTACAATGAGCAGTTCTTC
CASSFPGGSYNEQFF
>14|TRBV19|TRBJ1-2|NA|NA
TGTGCCAGTAGTCCCTACCGGACCGATTATGGCTACACCTTC
CASSPYRTDYGYTF
>17|TRBV9|TRBJ2-1|TRBD2|NA
TGTGCCAGCAGCGCCGGGACTAGCGGGAGGAAGAACAATGAGCAGTTCTTC
CASSAGTSGRKNNEQFF
>16|TRBV25-1|TRBJ1-1|TRBD1|NA
TGTGCCAGCAGTAAAACAGGGGAGAAGAGGAACACTGAAGCTTTCTTT
CASSKTGEKRNTEAFF
>13|TRBV18|TRBJ1-2|NA|NA
TGTGCCAGCTCACCTGACAGACTTTATGGCTACACCTTC
CASSPDRLYGYTF
>15|TRBV10-3|TRBJ1-3|NA|NA
TGTGCCATCAGTGAGTCACGGGCCTCTGGAAACACCATATATTTT
CAISESRASGNTIYF
>16|TRBV9|TRBJ2-5|TRBD1|NA
TGTGCCAGCAGCGTAGGCCCGGACAGGGGACGAGAGACCCAGTACTTC
CASSVGPDRGRETQYF
>12|TRBV28|TRBJ1-6|NA|NA
TGTGCCAGCAGTTTATCATCCCAGGGCCTCGGCTTT
CASSLSSQGLGF
>15|TRBV7-2|TRBJ2-3|TRBD2|NA
TGTGCCAGCAGCTTAATGGGACTAGACACGGCTACGCAGTATTTT
CASSLMGLDTATQYF
>15|TRBV9|TRBJ1-1|TRBD1|NA
TGTGCCAGCAGCTCTCACAGGGGAAAGAGGACTGAAGCTTTCTTT
CASSSHRGKRTEAFF
>14|TRBV5-4|TRBJ2-3|TRBD1|NA
TGTGCCAGCAGCTTGGACAGGGGAACAGATACGCAGTATTTT
CASSLDRGTDTQYF
>13|TRBV29-1|TRBJ1-1|NA|NA
TGCAGCGTCGGCCAACAGGGGAACACTGAAGCTTTCTTT
CSVGQQGNTEAFF
>16|TRBV19|TRBJ1-5|NA|NA
TGTGCCAGTAAATCCTGGGGGGCTGAGGGCAATCAGCCCCAGCATTTT
CASKSWGAEGNQPQHF
>13|TRBV6-4|TRBJ2-1|TRBD2|NA
TGTGCCAGCAAAAGCGGGGGTGGCAATGAGCAGTTCTTC
CASKSGGGNEQFF
>11|TRBV6-6|TRBJ2-5|NA|NA
TGTGCCAGCAGTCCCACGGAGACCCAGTACTTC
CASSPTETQYF